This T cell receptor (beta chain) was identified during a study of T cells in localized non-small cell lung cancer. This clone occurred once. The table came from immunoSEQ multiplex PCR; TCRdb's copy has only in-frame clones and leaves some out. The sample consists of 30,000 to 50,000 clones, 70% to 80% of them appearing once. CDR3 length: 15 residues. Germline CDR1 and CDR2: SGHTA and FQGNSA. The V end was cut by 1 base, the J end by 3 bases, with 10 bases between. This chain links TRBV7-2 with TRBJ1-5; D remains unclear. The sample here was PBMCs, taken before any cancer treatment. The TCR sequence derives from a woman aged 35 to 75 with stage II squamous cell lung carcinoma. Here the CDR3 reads CASSLGAETNQPQHF. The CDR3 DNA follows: TGTGCCAGCAGCTTAGGGGCGGAGACCAATCAGCCCCAGCATTTT.